This T cell receptor beta chain emerged from a study of early T cells in non-severe SARS-CoV-2 infection. In this sample, this clonotype turned up a few times. V gave up 3 bases and J gave up 6 bases, with 6 bases separating them. CDR3 length equals 11 residues. Tagging with unique molecular identifiers was applied to individual cDNA molecules. TCRdb re-analysed the 5' RACE reads in MiXCR, keeping a single row per CDR3 protein. The sample lists some 91,000 distinct CDR3 sequences, under 15% seen once, with less than 7% in the top ten. The TCR was taken from an adult who was a healthcare worker with PCR-confirmed SARS-CoV-2 infection or an uninfected control (not recorded which). Material for sequencing was whole blood. The J gene is TRBJ2-7, the V gene TRBV12-3 or TRBV12-4; D not resolved. This chain's CDR3 is CASSFSSEQYF. In DNA, the CDR3 is TGTGCCAGCAGTTTTTCGAGCGAGCAGTACTTC.